The 10 T cell receptor beta chains below come from one sample, sequenced in a study of siplizumab effects on memory and regulatory T cells. Measured with immunoSEQ multiplex PCR; TCRdb has only the in-frame clones, and not every one. The repertoire includes over 95,000 clones, roughly 93% of them detected once, and over 0.15% sits in the top ten. The sequencing input was non-Treg CD4+ T cells sorted from blood. Receptors originate from a human donor in good health.

The rearrangement links TRBV4-3 to TRBJ2-7; 11 bases align to TRBD2. After removal of 4 bases from V and 2 bases from J, the junction contained 16 bases not matched to a gene. The length of the CDR3 is 19 residues. Germline V gene sequence: CDR1 LGHNA, CDR2 YSLEER. The CDR3: CASSPDIGSGGAGTYEQYF. CDR3 nucleotide sequence: TGCGCCAGCAGCCCAGATATTGGTAGCGGGGGGGCCGGAACCTACGAGCAGTACTTC.

J is TRBJ2-7 and V is TRBV28; 7 bases match TRBD1. CDR3 size: 15 residues. Looked up from germline, CDR1 is MDHEN and CDR2 is SYDVKM. After removal of 6 bases from V and 0 bases from J, the junction contained 8 bases not matched to a gene. CDR3 protein: CASRPGTADSYEQYF. In DNA form, the CDR3 reads TGTGCCAGCAGGCCCGGGACAGCCGACTCCTACGAGCAGTACTTC.

V is TRBV4-1 and J is TRBJ1-2; 7 bases align to TRBD1. The CDR3 has 15 amino acids. Looked up from germline, CDR1 is MGHRA and CDR2 is YSYEKL. V trimming: 4 bases; J trimming: 7 bases; junction bases outside the gene matches: 12. Written as DNA, the CDR3 is TGCGCCAGCAGCCTCCCCGGGACAGCGGTTCGTGGCTACACCTTC. This encodes CASSLPGTAVRGYTF.

This clone was counted between two and nine times. The chain combines TRBV19 with TRBJ1-1; D unresolved. V was trimmed by 4 bases and J by 0 bases, leaving 6 bases between them. This CDR3 is 13 amino acids long. Looked up from germline, CDR1 is LNHDA and CDR2 is SQIVND (reference sequence). The CDR3 DNA reads as TGTGCCAGTAGTACCGGGGTGAACACTGAAGCTTTCTTT. It codes for CASSTGVNTEAFF.

V and J are TRBV7-7 and TRBJ1-2, with 7 bases fitting TRBD1. There are 15 residues in the CDR3. Looked up from germline, CDR1 is SSHAT and CDR2 is FNYEAQ (reference sequence). V trimming: 1 base; J trimming: 6 bases; junction bases outside the gene matches: 8. The CDR3 coding sequence is TGTGCCAGCAGCTTAGAAAGAGACAGGGAACATGGCTACACCTTC. Translating it yields CASSLERDREHGYTF.

V and J are TRBV14 and TRBJ1-2; D perhaps matches TRBD1 (6 bases). CDR3 length: 14 amino acids. Trimming left V 1 base short and J 6 bases short, with 12 bases between. The germline V gene encodes CDR1 SGHDN and CDR2 FVKESK. This CDR3 is CASSQGSAGDGYTF. The CDR3 nucleotides read TGTGCCAGCAGCCAAGGTTCTGCAGGGGATGGCTACACCTTC. The full variable domain, in which reference TRBV14 and TRBJ1-2 provide the parts outside the CDR3, is EAGVTQFPSHSVIEKGQTVTLRCDPISGHDNLYWYRRVMGKEIKFLLHFVKESKQDESGMPNNRFLAERTGGTYSTLKVQPAELEDSGVYFCASSQGSAGDGYTFGSGTRLTVV.

The chain combines TRBV30 with TRBJ2-3, with 7 bases that match TRBD1. The CDR3 contains 15 residues. Germline trimming cut 3 bases from V and 1 base from J; bases unmatched to any gene: 7. Per the germline V gene, CDR1 is GTSNPN and CDR2 is SVGIG (reference sequence). CDR3 in DNA: TGTGCCTGGAGCGCTCACAGGGGCGGCACAGATACGCAGTATTTT. Residues: CAWSAHRGGTDTQYF. The full variable domain, rest sourced from reference TRBV30 and TRBJ2-3, is SQTIHQWPATLVQPVGSPLSLECTVEGTSNPNLYWYRQAAGRGLQLLFYSVGIGQISSEVPQNLSASRPQDRQFILSSKKLLLSDSGFYLCAWSAHRGGTDTQYFGPGTRLTVL.

V is TRBV19 and J is TRBJ1-5; D is undetermined. Germline loops: CDR1 LNHDA, CDR2 SQIVND (reference sequence). The CDR3 sequence is 14 residues long. V was cut by 2 bases and J by 1 base, with 6 bases left in between. The CDR3 nucleotides are TGTGCCAGTAGTATACAGAGCAGCAATCAGCCCCAGCATTTT. Translated, it gives CASSIQSSNQPQHF.

The chain employs TRBV19 and TRBJ2-4; no definite D call. The germline V gene has CDR1 LNHDA and CDR2 SQIVND (reference sequence). V was cut by 3 bases and J by 1 base, with 13 bases left in between. The CDR3 has 16 amino acids. CDR3 bases: TGTGCCAGTAGTATTAAACGACATCCGGCCAAAAACATTCAGTACTTC. This encodes CASSIKRHPAKNIQYF.

The genes are TRBV5-5 and TRBJ1-5; TRBD1 matches at 12 bases. Germline V gene lookup returns CDR1 SGHKS and CDR2 YYEKEE (reference sequence). The CDR3 runs to 15 residues. Trimming cost V 4 bases and J 6 bases; bases outside gene matches: 5. CDR3 sequence (DNA): TGTGCCAGCAGCGCGGGACAGGGGGCCTCTCAGCCCCAGCATTTT. This translates into CASSAGQGASQPQHF.